The T cell receptor (beta chain) described here comes from a study of blood T cell repertoires in COVID-19. The overall study: The United States, Italy and Spain provided the acute and convalescent COVID-19 samples. T cells, B-cell-depleted T cells, or PBMCs provided the cDNA or gDNA that served as material.

This clone was found a few times. Compared with germline, one end of the junction differs, possibly owing to a read error. As originally analysed: Using reference gene primer amplification, nucleated cell counts were estimated. Some clones are missing from TCRdb's copy, which holds only in-frame ones; the method was immunoSEQ multiplex PCR. D and trimming come from the DNA, and the V and J calls and clone size come from that table. This table has around 70,000 clones, 85% to 90% appearing once. The CDR3 length is 17 residues. CDR1 and CDR2 (germline): SGDLS, YYNGEE. This receptor was taken from a man older than 75 with acute or convalescent COVID-19. The specimen sequenced was peripheral blood. The chain employs TRBV9 and TRBJ2-3; 8 bases agree with TRBD2. Here the CDR3 DNA reads TGTGCCAGCAGCGCCCCCCGACTAGCGCCCGGCACACATACGCAGTATTTT. This codes for CASSAPRLAPGTHTQYF. Complete variable domain (other parts from reference TRBV9 and TRBJ2-3): DSGVTQTPKHLITATGQRVTLRCSPRSGDLSVYWYQQSLDQGLQFLIQYYNGEERAKGNILERFSAQQFPDLHSELNLSSLELGDSALYFCASSAPRLAPGTHTQYFGPGTRLTVL.